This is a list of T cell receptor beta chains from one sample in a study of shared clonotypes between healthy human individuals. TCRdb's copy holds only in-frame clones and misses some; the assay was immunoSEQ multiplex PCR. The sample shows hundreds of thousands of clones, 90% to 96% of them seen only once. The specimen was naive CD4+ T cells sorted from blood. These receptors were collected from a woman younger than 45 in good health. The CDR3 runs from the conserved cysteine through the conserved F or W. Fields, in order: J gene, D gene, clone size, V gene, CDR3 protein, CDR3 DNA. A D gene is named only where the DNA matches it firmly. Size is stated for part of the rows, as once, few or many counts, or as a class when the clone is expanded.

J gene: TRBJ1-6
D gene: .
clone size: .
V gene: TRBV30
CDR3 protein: CAWSWGRGNSPLHF
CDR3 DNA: TGTGCCTGGAGCTGGGGTAGGGGAAATTCACCCCTCCACTTT

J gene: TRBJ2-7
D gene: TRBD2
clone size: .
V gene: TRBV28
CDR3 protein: CASSPGTTNEQYF
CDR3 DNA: TGTGCCAGCAGTCCAGGGACTACCAACGAGCAGTACTTC

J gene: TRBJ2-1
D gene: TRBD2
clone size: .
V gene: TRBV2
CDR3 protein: CASTNGGGRGYNEQFF
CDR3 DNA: TGTGCCAGCACCAACGGTGGCGGGAGGGGCTACAATGAGCAGTTCTTC

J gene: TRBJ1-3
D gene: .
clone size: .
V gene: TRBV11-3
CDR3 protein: CASSLAGGTIYF
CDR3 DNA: TGTGCCAGCAGCTTAGCGGGTGGCACCATATATTTT

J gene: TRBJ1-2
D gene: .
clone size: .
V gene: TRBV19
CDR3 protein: CASSIIGNNYGYTF
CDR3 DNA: TGTGCCAGTAGTATTATCGGGAACAACTATGGCTACACCTTC

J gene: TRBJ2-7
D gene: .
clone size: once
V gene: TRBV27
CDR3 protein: CASSLSTGTYEQYF
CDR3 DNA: TGTGCCAGCAGTCTCTCTACTGGAACCTACGAGCAGTACTTC

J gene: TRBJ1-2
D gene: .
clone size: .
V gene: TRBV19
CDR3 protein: CASSISAERGYGYTF
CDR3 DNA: TGTGCCAGTAGTATATCTGCAGAGAGGGGCTATGGCTACACCTTC

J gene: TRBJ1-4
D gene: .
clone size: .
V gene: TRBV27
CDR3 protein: CASSLSFGGGDEKLFF
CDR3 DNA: TGTGCCAGCAGTTTATCGTTTGGGGGAGGGGATGAAAAACTGTTTTTT

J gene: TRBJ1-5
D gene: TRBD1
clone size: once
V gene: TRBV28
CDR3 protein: CASRTGEVGQPQHF
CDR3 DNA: TGTGCCAGCAGGACAGGGGAGGTAGGTCAGCCCCAGCATTTT

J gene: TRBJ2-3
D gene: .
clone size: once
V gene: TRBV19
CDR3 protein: CASKDRPTDTQYF
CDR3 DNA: TGTGCCAGTAAAGACAGGCCGACAGATACGCAGTATTTT